The clone carrying this T cell receptor beta chain has a count of ten or more. No antigen is known for it. This entry comes from a study of response to subunit inactivated influenza vaccine. Study findings and constraints: The authors put forward the suggestion that each seasonal influenza vaccination may bring in only a limited number of new T cells.

TCRdb re-derived calls from the RT-PCR reads in MiXCR, one entry per CDR3 protein. The data contain more than 200,000 distinct CDR3 sequences, 10% to 15% of them singletons. The starting material was non-naive T cells sorted from PBMCs, obtained 14 days before vaccination. This receptor was taken from a man over 45 who received an inactivated influenza vaccine.

CDR3 in DNA: TGCAGTGCAGAAACAGGGGGCTATGGCTACACCTTC. The encoded protein is CSAETGGYGYTF. The chain links TRBV20-1 to TRBJ1-2, with 8 bases matching TRBD1. Germline CDR1 reads DFQATT; CDR2 reads SNEGSKA (reference sequence). This CDR3 comprises 12 residues. Trimming cost V 6 bases and J 4 bases; bases outside gene matches: 4.